This T cell receptor beta chain was retrieved from a study of cytomegalovirus exposure and HLA in healthy donors. As regards this clone: As yet, its antigen is unknown.

Whole-study findings and limits: Three CMV-associated chains proved CMV antigen-specific in vitro.

V lost 6 bases to trimming and J lost 4 bases; unmatched junction nucleotides: 7. Germline values: CDR1 MNHEY, CDR2 SVGAGI. The CDR3 has 14 residues. The protocol was immunoSEQ multiplex PCR, while the TCRdb copy is restricted to in-frame clones and leaves out a portion. The data contain about 180,000 clones, around nine tenths of them singletons. The receptor was derived from a man younger than 35 in good health and CMV-seropositive. The rearrangement uses TRBV6-5 and TRBJ1-2; 8 bases are shared with TRBD1. Sequencing was carried out using PBMCs. In DNA, the CDR3 is TGTGCCAGCAGGGGTACAGGGGGGGTCTATGGCTACACCTTC. Protein product: CASRGTGGVYGYTF.